These T cell receptor beta chains were read from a single sample in a study of cytomegalovirus exposure and HLA in healthy donors. Clones were read by immunoSEQ multiplex PCR, and TCRdb kept only the in-frame ones, dropping some. The table records 150,000 to 200,000 clones, approximately 85% of them present only once. The sequenced sample consisted of PBMCs. The receptor set was obtained from a man younger than 35 in good health and CMV-seropositive. CDR3s leave out the opening cysteine and the closing phenylalanine or tryptophan.

>TRBV30
AWAASGNTEAF
>TRBV5-4
ASSLKQSGNTIY
>TRBV7-8
ASSQITGFNTVY
>TRBV2
ASSDKASGTNTGELF
>TRBV2
ASSEEVTGELF
>TRBV5-6
ASSLSGVYEQY
>TRBV7-9
SSSLDAGPNSPLH
>TRBV7-2
ASSLAAGGGGYT
>TRBV6-5
ASSYPGTPYGYT
>TRBV5-1
ASSSTGGQEQF
>TRBV5-1
ASSLGPSGGNYEQY
>TRBV4-2
ASSQTLQGAGETQY
>TRBV30
AWSLSGIMNTGELF
>TRBV29-1
SVDRGAYGYT
>TRBV7-2
ASSQQGEKLF
>TRBV19
ASSIRDRGGDTQY
>TRBV30
AWSGTGGRNGYT
>TRBV11-2
ASSLGGHTEAF
>TRBV10-3
AISRQGGAFSYEQY
>TRBV6-6
ASSYNSYYEQY
>TRBV20-1
SAYRGETQY
>TRBV14
ASSGTGFSGNTIY
>TRBV27
ASSLFSGDNGDTDTQY
>TRBV11-3
ASSTGGTQY
>TRBV4-1
ASSQAPQSGNTIY
>TRBV28
ASSFAGSGNQPQH
>TRBV6-6
ASSYPGRNEQF
>TRBV29-1
SVRTGLRDEQY
>TRBV2
ASMWGVDTEAF
>TRBV5-1
ASSWDRNTEAF
>TRBV19
ASSDSGGFSYNEQF
>TRBV7-8
ASSLDRGLSYEQY
>TRBV5-1
ASSLTVNTEAF
>TRBV5-1
ASSLWGGAKNIQY
>TRBV19
ASSPRDRGNQPQH
>TRBV5-6
ASSLAPSRGYGYT
>TRBV5-4
ASSSPRQGDTEAF
>TRBV6-6
ASSPHPGTNTGELF
>TRBV7-9
ASSLPTSGGAGEQF
>TRBV2
ATRMAGSGEQY
>TRBV6-4
ASSDSAYSPLH
>TRBV27
ASSFGGLQPQH
>TRBV7-9
ASSLFLQDNEQF
>TRBV5-6
ASSLNQFYEQY
>TRBV5-6
ASSSLKSPNEKLF
>TRBV27
ASSPSGLRSTDTQY
>TRBV6-1
ASRTWTGDNEF